A selection of T cell receptor beta chains follows, all from one sample in a study of blood T cell repertoires in COVID-19. Some clones are missing from TCRdb's copy, which holds only in-frame ones; the method was immunoSEQ multiplex PCR. The sample lists 150,000 to 200,000 clones; over 80% were seen once. The material sequenced was PBMCs or T cells enriched from blood (not recorded which). The receptors come from a woman aged 25-40 years who had been exposed to COVID-19. Each CDR3 is given with its conserved first and last residue. Clone size is not always given. Where it is, it says once, few, many or a class for expanded clones.

TRBJ2-7,.,TRBV11-2,CASSLTVEQYF
TRBJ1-5,.,TRBV21-1,CASSKVCGLAPQHF
TRBJ1-2,.,TRBV30,CAWSSGGAGGYTF
TRBJ1-3,.,TRBV6-5,CASSKDSSSGNTIYF
TRBJ1-1,.,TRBV10-3,CAISESDRGTDTEAFF
TRBJ1-4,.,TRBV6-6,CATQGGASNEKLFF
TRBJ1-2,.,TRBV7-2,CASSFRTFGYTF
TRBJ2-7,.,TRBV7-2,CASSLSIGGTSYEQYF
TRBJ1-6,.,TRBV7-6,CASSPGQGNNSPLHF
TRBJ2-7,.,TRBV2,CASSEGQAIYEQYF
TRBJ2-3,.,TRBV12-5,CASGLVGQGATDTQYF
TRBJ1-5,.,TRBV5-6,CASSFIGNQPQHF
TRBJ1-2,once,TRBV5-4,CASTLGGSNYGYTF
TRBJ2-2,.,TRBV4-3,CASSQTSGGASGELFF
TRBJ1-2,.,TRBV27,CASSPSSNYGYTF
TRBJ1-1,.,TRBV6-2/TRBV6-3,CASSTGLEAFF
TRBJ1-1,few,TRBV5-4,CASRQGAEAFF
TRBJ2-7,.,TRBV21-1,CASGTGTAFYEQYF
TRBJ1-1,.,TRBV5-5,CASSGLNRNTEAFF
TRBJ2-1,.,TRBV11-3,CASSLGSGGYNEQFF
TRBJ1-3,.,TRBV3-1/TRBV3-2,CASSPSAGVGNTIYF
TRBJ2-7,few,TRBV4-3,CASGGTGFNEQYF
TRBJ2-6,.,TRBV30,CAWIADIPSGANVLTF
TRBJ1-1,.,TRBV6-2/TRBV6-3,CASSYSVTEGTEAFF
TRBJ2-7,.,TRBV12-5,CASAVDREGYEQYF
TRBJ2-1,.,TRBV5-1,CASSWAPLAGNEQFF
TRBJ2-7,.,TRBV19,CASSVRGDYEQYF
TRBJ1-1,.,TRBV10-2,CASSLGTEAFF
TRBJ2-3,.,TRBV29-1,CSVRSGGDTQYF
TRBJ1-4,.,TRBV2,CASSEAGRGETRFF
TRBJ2-2,.,TRBV19,CASSPRLAKYTGELFF
TRBJ2-1,.,TRBV7-8,CASSAPSSGGAYEQFF
TRBJ1-3,.,TRBV7-6,CASSLREGSGNTIYF
TRBJ1-1,.,TRBV5-1,CASRLDRVNTEAFF
TRBJ1-2,.,TRBV6-4,CASSSGANYGYTF
TRBJ1-1,.,TRBV12-3/TRBV12-4,CASSPVVTEAFF
TRBJ2-2,many,TRBV9,CASSVGHPGELFF
TRBJ2-5,once,TRBV7-6,CASSTPGWGHPTAETQYF
TRBJ2-2,.,TRBV6-2/TRBV6-3,CASNPRQNTGELFF
TRBJ2-5,.,TRBV20-1,CSASSWRTDQETQYF
TRBJ1-5,.,TRBV19,CASTDLDFSNQPQHF
TRBJ1-2,.,TRBV7-6,CASSLVVGTGGGYTF
TRBJ1-6,once,TRBV19,CASNPGQRNSPLHF
TRBJ2-1,once,TRBV27,CASSLVGGIYNEQFF
TRBJ2-7,.,TRBV24-1,CATSDSTAPYEQYF